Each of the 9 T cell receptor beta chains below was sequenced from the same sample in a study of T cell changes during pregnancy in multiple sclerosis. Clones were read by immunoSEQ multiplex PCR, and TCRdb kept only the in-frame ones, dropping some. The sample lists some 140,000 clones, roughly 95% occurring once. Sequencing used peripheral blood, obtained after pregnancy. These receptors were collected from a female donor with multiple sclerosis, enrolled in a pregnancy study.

DNA of the CDR3: TGTGCCAGCAGGGGGACAGGGGCAGATACGCAGTATTTT. This translates into CASRGTGADTQYF. The V call is TRBV6-1, the J call TRBJ2-3, with 10 bases that match TRBD1. V shed 6 bases, J shed 4 bases, and the junction held 1 base outside the gene matches. CDR1 MNHNS and CDR2 SASEGT come from the germline V gene. The CDR3 has 13 residues.

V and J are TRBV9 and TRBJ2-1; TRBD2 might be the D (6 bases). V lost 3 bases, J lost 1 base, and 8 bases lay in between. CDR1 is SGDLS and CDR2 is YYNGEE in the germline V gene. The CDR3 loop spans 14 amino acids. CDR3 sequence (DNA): TGTGCCAGCAGCGACGGGACTTCCTACAATGAGCAGTTCTTC. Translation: CASSDGTSYNEQFF.

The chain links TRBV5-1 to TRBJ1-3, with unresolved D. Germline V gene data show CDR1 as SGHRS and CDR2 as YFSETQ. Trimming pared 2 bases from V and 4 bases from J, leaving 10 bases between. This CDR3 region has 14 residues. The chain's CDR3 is CASSLGVSGNTIYF. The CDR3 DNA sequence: TGCGCCAGCAGCTTAGGAGTCTCGGGAAACACCATATATTTT.

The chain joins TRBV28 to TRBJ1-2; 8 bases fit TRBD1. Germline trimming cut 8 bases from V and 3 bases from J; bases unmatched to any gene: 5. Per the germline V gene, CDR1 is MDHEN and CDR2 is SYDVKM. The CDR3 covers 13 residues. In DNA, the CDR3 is TGTGCCAGCGCCACGACAGGGGACTATGGCTACACCTTC. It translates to CASATTGDYGYTF.

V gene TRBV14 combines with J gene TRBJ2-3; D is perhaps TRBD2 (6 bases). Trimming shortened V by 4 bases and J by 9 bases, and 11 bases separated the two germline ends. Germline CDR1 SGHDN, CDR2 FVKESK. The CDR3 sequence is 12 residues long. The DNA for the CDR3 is TGTGCCAGCAGCCGATGGGGGGTCACGCAGTATTTT. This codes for CASSRWGVTQYF. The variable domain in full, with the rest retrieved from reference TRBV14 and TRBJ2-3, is EAGVTQFPSHSVIEKGQTVTLRCDPISGHDNLYWYRRVMGKEIKFLLHFVKESKQDESGMPNNRFLAERTGGTYSTLKVQPAELEDSGVYFCASSRWGVTQYFGPGTRLTVL.

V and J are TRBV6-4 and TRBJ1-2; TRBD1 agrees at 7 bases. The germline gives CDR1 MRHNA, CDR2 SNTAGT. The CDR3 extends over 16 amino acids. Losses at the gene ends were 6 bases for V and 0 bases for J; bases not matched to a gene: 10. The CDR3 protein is CASRPPTGIPNYGYTF. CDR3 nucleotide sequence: TGTGCCAGCAGACCGCCGACAGGGATCCCTAACTATGGCTACACCTTC.

The CDR3, as DNA: TGTGCCAGCAGCCGCCCGGAGATGGGTACCGGGGAGCTGTTTTTT. It specifies CASSRPEMGTGELFF. The chain carries TRBV5-4 and TRBJ2-2; D not certain. The CDR3 spans 15 residues. Germline CDR1 is SGHNT and CDR2 is YYREEE (reference sequence). Trimming left V 4 bases short and J 5 bases short, with 15 bases between.

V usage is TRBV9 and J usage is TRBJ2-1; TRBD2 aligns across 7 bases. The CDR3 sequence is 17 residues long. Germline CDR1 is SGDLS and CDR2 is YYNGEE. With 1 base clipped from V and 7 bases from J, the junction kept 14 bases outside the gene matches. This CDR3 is CASSVLSPAGVANEQFF. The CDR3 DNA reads TGTGCCAGCAGCGTATTATCGCCTGCGGGAGTAGCGAATGAGCAGTTCTTC.

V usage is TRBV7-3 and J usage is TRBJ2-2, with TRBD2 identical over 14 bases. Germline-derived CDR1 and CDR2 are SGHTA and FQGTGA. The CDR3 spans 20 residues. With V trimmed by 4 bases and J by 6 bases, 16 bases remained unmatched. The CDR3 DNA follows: TGTGCCAGCAGCTCAACTCCGGGACTAGCGGGAGTCACGGTCCCCGGGGAGCTGTTTTTT. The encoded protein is CASSSTPGLAGVTVPGELFF.